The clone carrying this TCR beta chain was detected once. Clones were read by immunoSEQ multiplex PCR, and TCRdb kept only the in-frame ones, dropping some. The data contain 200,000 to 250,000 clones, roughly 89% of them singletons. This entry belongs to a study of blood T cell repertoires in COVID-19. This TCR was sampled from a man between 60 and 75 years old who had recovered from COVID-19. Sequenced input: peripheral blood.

CDR3 nucleotide sequence: TGCAGCGTTGAGAGCGGCGGAGCGGCGAACACCGGGGAGCTGTTTTTT. Translated: CSVESGGAANTGELFF. The chain recombines TRBV29-1 with TRBJ2-2, with a tentative D call TRBD2 (5 bases). V shed 3 bases and J shed 0 bases, with 14 bases lying between them. Per germline, CDR1 SQVTM and CDR2 ANQGSEA. The CDR3 spans 16 residues.